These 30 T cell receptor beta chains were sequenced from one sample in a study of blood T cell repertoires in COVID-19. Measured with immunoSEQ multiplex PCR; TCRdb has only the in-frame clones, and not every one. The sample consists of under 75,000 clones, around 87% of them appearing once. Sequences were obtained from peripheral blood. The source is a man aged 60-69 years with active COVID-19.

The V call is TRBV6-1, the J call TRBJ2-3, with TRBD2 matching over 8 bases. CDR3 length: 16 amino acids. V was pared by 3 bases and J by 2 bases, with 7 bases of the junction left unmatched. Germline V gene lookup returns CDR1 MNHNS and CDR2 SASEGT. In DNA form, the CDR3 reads TGTGCCAGCAGTGATAGGGTAGCGGGATACACAGATACGCAGTATTTT. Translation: CASSDRVAGYTDTQYF.

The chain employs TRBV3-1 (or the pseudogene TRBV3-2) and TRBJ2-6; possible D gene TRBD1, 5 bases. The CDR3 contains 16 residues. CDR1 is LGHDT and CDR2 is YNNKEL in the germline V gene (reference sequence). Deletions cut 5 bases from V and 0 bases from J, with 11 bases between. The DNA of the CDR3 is TGTGCCAGCAGCATTACAGGATTCTCTGGGGCCAACGTCCTGACTTTC. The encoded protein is CASSITGFSGANVLTF.

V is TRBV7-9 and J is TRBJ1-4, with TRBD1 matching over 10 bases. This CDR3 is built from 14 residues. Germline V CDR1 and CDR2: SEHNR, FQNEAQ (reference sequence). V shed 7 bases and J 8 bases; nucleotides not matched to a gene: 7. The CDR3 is CASTWGQGREKLFF. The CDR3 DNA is TGTGCCAGCACCTGGGGACAGGGGAGGGAAAAACTGTTTTTT. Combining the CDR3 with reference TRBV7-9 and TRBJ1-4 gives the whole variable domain DTGVSQNPRHKITKRGQNVTFRCDPISEHNRLYWYRQTLGQGPEFLTYFQNEAQLEKSRLLSDRFSAERPKGSFSTLEIQRTEQGDSAMYLCASTWGQGREKLFFGSGTQLSVL.

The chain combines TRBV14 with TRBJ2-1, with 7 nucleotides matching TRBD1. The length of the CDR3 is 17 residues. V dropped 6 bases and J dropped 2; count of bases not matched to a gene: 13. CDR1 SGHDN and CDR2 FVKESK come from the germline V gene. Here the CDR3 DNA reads TGTGCCAGCAGTCTGGCCGGGCGAGGGGGCACCTACAATGAGCAGTTCTTC. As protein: CASSLAGRGGTYNEQFF.

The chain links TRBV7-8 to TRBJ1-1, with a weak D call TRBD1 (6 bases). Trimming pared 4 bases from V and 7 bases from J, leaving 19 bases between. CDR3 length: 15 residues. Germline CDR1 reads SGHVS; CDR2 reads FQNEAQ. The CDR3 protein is CASSSDPLRTVEAFF. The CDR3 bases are TGTGCCAGCAGCTCCGACCCGTTGCGGACAGTTGAAGCTTTCTTT.

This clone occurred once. The CDR3, as DNA: TGTGCCAGCACCCCAGACCGGACACGAACCGTTACCTATTCACCCCTCCACTTT. Protein: CASTPDRTRTVTYSPLHF. This sequence joins TRBV6-2 or TRBV6-3 and TRBJ1-6; TRBD1 might be the D (5 bases). V lost 7 bases, J lost 8 bases, and 27 bases lay in between. From germline, CDR1 is MNHEY and CDR2 SVGEGT. The CDR3 length is 18 residues.

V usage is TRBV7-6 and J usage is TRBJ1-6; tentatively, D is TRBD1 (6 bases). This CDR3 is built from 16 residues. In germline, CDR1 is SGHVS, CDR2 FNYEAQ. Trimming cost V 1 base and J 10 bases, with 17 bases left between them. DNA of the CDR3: TGTGCCAGCAGCTTAGACCTGGGGGCAAGTGGGTCACCCCTCCACTTT. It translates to CASSLDLGASGSPLHF.

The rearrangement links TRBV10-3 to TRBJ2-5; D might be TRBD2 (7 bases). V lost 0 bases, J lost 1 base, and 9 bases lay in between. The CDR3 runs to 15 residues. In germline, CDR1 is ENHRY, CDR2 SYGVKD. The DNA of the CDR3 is TGTGCCATCAGTGAGTCGGGGGGGCCCCAAGAGACCCAGTACTTC. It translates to CAISESGGPQETQYF.

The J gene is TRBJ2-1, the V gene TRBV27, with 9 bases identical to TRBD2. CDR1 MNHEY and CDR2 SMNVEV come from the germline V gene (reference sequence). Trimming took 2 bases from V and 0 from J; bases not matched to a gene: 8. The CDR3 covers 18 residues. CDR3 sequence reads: CASSLVRGGPSSYNEQFF. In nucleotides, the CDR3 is TGTGCCAGCAGTTTAGTGCGGGGGGGCCCCAGCTCCTACAATGAGCAGTTCTTC.

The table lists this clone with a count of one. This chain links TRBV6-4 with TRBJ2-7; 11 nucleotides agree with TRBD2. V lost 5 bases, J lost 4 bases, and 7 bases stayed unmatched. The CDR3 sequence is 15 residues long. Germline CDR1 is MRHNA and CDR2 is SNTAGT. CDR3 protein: CASSPIAGGRYEQYF. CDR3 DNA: TGTGCCAGCAGTCCTATAGCGGGGGGGCGGTACGAGCAGTACTTC.

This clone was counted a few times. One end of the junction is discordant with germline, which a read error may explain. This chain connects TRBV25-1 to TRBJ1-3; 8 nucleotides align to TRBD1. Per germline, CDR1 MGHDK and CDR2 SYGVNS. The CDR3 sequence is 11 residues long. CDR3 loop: CASSKGQAQDF. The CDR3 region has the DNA TGTGCCAGCAGCAAGGGACAGGCGCAGGATTTT.

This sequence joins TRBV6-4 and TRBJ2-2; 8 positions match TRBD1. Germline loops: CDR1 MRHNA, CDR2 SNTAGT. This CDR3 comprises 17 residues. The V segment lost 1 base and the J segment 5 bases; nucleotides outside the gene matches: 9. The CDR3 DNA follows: TGTGCCAGCAGTGACTTCCCCGGGACAGGCGGGACCGGGGAGCTGTTTTTT. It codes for CASSDFPGTGGTGELFF.

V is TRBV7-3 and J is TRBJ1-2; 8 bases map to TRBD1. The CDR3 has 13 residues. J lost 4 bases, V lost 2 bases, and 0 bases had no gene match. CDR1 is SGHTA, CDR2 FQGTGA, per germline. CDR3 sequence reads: CASSLDRGYGYTF. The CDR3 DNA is TGTGCCAGCAGCTTAGACAGGGGCTATGGCTACACCTTC.

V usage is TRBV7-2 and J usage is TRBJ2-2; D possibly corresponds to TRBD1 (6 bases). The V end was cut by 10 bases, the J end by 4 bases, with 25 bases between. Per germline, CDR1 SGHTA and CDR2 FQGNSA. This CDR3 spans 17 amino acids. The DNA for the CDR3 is TGTGCCACCCCACTTCCTGGGACAACTTGGGGCACCGGGGAGCTGTTTTTT. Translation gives CATPLPGTTWGTGELFF.

The CDR3 sequence is CASSLEQGITEQFF. The CDR3 DNA reads as TGTGCCAGCAGCTTAGAACAGGGTATCACTGAGCAGTTCTTC. The rearrangement joins TRBV7-9 to TRBJ2-1, with D possibly being TRBD1 (6 bases). The CDR3 consists of 14 residues. Germline V gene lookup returns CDR1 SEHNR and CDR2 FQNEAQ (reference sequence). Trimming pared 1 base from V and 9 bases from J, leaving 13 bases between.

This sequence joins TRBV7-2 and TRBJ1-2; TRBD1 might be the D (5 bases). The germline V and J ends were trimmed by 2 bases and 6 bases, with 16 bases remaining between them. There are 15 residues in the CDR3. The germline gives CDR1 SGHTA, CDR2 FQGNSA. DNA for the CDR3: TGTGCCAGCAGCTTATACCGAGACAGTTCCAATGGCTACACCTTC. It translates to CASSLYRDSSNGYTF.

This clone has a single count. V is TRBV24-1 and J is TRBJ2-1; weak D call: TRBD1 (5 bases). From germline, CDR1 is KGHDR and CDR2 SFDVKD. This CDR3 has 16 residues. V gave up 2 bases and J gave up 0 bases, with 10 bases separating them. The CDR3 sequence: CATSDSDISSYNEQFF. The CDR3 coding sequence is TGTGCCACCAGTGATTCGGACATAAGCTCCTACAATGAGCAGTTCTTC.

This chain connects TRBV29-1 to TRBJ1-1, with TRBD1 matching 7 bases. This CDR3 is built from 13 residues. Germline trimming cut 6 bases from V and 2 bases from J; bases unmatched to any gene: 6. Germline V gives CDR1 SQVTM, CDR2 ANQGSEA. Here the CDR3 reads CSVETGVNTEAFF. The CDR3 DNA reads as TGCAGCGTCGAAACAGGGGTTAACACTGAAGCTTTCTTT.

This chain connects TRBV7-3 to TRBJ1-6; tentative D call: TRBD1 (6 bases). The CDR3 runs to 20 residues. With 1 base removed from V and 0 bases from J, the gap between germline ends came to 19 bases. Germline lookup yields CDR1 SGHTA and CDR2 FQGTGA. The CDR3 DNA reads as TGTGCCAGCAGCTTAAGAGGGCCGGGACATCGAAGCTCCTATAATTCACCCCTCCACTTT. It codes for CASSLRGPGHRSSYNSPLHF.

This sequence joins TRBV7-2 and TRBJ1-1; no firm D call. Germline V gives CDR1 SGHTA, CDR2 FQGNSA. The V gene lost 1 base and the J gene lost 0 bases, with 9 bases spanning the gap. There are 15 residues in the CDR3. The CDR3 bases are TGTGCCAGCAGCTTAGATGAGGTTTTGAACACTGAAGCTTTCTTT. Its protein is CASSLDEVLNTEAFF.

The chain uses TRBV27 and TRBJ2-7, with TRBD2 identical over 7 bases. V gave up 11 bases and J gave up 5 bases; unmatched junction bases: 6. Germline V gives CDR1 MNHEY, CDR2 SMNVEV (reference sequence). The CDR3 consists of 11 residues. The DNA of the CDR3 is TGTGCCTCACGCGGGAGTAACGAGCAGTACTTC. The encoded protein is CASRGSNEQYF.

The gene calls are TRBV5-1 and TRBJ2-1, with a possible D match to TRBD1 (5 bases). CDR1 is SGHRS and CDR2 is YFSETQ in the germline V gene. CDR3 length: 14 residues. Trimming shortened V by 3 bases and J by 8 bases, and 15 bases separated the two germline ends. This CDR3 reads CASSSGHRRDEQFF. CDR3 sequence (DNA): TGCGCCAGCAGCTCCGGACATCGAAGGGATGAGCAGTTCTTC.

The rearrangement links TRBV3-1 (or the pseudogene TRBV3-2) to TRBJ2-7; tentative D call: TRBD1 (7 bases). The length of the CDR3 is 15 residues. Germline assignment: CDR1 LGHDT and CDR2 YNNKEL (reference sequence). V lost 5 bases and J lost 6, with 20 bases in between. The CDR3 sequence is CASSWGPGGLGEQYF. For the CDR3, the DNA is TGTGCCAGCAGCTGGGGGCCAGGGGGACTGGGCGAGCAGTACTTC.

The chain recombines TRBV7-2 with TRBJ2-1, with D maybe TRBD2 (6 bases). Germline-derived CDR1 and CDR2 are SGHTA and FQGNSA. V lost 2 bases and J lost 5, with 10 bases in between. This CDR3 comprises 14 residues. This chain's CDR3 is CASSLRGLNNEQFF. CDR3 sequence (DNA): TGTGCCAGCAGCTTAAGGGGACTCAACAATGAGCAGTTCTTC.

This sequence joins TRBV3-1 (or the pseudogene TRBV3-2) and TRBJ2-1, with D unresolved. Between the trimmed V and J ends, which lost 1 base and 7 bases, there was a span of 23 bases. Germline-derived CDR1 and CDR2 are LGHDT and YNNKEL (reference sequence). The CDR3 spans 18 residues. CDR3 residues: CASSQGSGRIKKLNEQFF. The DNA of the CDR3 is TGTGCCAGCAGCCAAGGGTCAGGCAGAATCAAGAAGTTAAATGAGCAGTTCTTC.

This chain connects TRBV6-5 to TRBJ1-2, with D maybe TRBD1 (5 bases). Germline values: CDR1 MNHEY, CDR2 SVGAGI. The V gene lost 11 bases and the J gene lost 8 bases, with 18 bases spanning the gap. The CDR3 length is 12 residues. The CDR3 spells CAVGQGIIGYTF. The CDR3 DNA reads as TGTGCCGTGGGGCAGGGTATTATCGGCTACACCTTC.

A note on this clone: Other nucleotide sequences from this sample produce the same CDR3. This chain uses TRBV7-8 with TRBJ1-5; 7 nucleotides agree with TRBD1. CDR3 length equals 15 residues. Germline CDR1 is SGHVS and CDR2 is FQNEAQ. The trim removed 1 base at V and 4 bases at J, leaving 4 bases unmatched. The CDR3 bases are TGTGCCAGCAGCTTAGTCGACAGGGAGAATCAGCCCCAGCATTTT. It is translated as CASSLVDRENQPQHF.

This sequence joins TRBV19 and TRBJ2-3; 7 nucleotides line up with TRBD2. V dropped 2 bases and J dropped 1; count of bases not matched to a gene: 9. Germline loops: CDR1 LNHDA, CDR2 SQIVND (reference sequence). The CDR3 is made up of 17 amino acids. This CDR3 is CASSIYLGGSGTDTQYF. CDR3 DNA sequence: TGTGCCAGTAGTATATATCTCGGCGGGAGCGGCACAGATACGCAGTATTTT.

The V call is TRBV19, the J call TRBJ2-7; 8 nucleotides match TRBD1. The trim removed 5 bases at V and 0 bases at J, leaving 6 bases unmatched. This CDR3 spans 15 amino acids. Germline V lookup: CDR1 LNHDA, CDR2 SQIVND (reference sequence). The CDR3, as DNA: TGTGCCAGTAGTCGGCGACAGGGGAGCTCCTACGAGCAGTACTTC. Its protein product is CASSRRQGSSYEQYF.

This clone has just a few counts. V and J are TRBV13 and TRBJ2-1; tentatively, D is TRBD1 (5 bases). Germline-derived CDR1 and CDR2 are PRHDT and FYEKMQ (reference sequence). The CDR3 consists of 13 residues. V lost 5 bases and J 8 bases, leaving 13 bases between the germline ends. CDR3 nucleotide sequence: TGTGCCAGCAGCGACGTAGGGGTCGATGAGCAGTTCTTC. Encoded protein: CASSDVGVDEQFF.